Following are 20 T cell receptor beta chains from one sample sequenced in a study of response to subunit inactivated influenza vaccine. MiXCR, run by TCRdb on the RT-PCR reads, gives a single entry per CDR3 protein. This sample has under 850,000 distinct CDR3 sequences; around 18% occur once, and the top ten carry roughly a tenth. The sequenced sample was PBMCs from blood, obtained 4 to 6 days after vaccination. These receptor sequences come from a man between 50 and 59 years old who received an inactivated influenza vaccine.

With regard to this clonotype: One end of the junction varies from germline; a read error may be responsible. The chain joins TRBV20-1 to TRBJ1-6; unclear D gene. Germline V gene lookup returns CDR1 DFQATT and CDR2 SNEGSKA (reference sequence). The CDR3 covers 14 residues. CDR3 protein: CSARATNRNSHLHF. The CDR3 DNA is TGCAGTGCTAGAGCAACCAACAGAAATTCACACCTCCACTTT.

V is TRBV12-3 or TRBV12-4 and J is TRBJ2-5, with 8 bases lining up with TRBD2. The CDR3 is 16 amino acids. Trimming took 5 bases from V and 5 from J; bases not matched to a gene: 13. The CDR3, as DNA: TGTGCCAGCAGTGTCCCTCTGGCGGGGGGCCGGGAGACCCAGTACTTC. Its protein product is CASSVPLAGGRETQYF.

This clonotype was detected many times. This chain links TRBV7-2 with TRBJ2-3; D uncertain. The CDR3 runs 13 residues. Trimming left V 5 bases short and J 1 base short, with 7 bases between. Germline V gives CDR1 SGHTA, CDR2 FQGNSA. The CDR3 DNA is TGTGCCAGCAGCCAGGCCCGCACAGATACGCAGTATTTT. It encodes CASSQARTDTQYF.

The genes are TRBV30 and TRBJ2-1; D remains ambiguous. Germline assignment: CDR1 GTSNPN and CDR2 SVGIG (reference sequence). The CDR3 extends over 11 amino acids. V was cut by 5 bases and J by 3 bases, with 5 bases left in between. The DNA for the CDR3 is TGTGCCTGGGGGTTCTACAATGAGCAGTTCTTC. Encoded protein: CAWGFYNEQFF.

This clonotype was observed a few times. V is TRBV7-3 and J is TRBJ2-5, with 8 bases lining up with TRBD2. V lost 5 bases to trimming and J lost 4 bases; unmatched junction nucleotides: 6. The CDR3 is 14 amino acids. Per the germline V gene, CDR1 is SGHTA and CDR2 is FQGTGA. CDR3 sequence (DNA): TGTGCCAGCAGCACCGGGGGGGGACCAGAGACCCAGTACTTC. Amino acid sequence: CASSTGGGPETQYF. Filled out from reference TRBV7-3 and TRBJ2-5, the complete variable domain reads GAGVSQTPSNKVTEKGKYVELRCDPISGHTALYWYRQSLGQGPEFLIYFQGTGAADDSGLPNDRFFAVRPEGSVSTLKIQRTERGDSAVYLCASSTGGGPETQYFGPGTRLLVL.

This clonotype was observed a few times. The V gene is TRBV3-1, the J gene TRBJ2-1, with 9 bases fitting TRBD2. J gave up 0 bases and V 4 bases, and 4 bases lay outside the gene matches. The CDR3 is made up of 16 amino acids. Per the germline V gene, CDR1 is LGHDT and CDR2 is YNNKEL (reference sequence). CDR3 region: CASSPWTSASYNEQFF. The CDR3, as DNA: TGTGCCAGCAGCCCATGGACTAGCGCCTCCTACAATGAGCAGTTCTTC.

The V and J genes are TRBV4-2 and TRBJ2-5; D is possibly TRBD2 (5 bases). Germline loops: CDR1 LGHNA, CDR2 YNFKEQ. Trimming removed 1 base at V and 0 bases at J, with 6 bases between. This CDR3 spans 14 amino acids. The CDR3 DNA reads as TGTGCCAGCAGCCAAGGGACTTACCAAGAGACCCAGTACTTC. It codes for CASSQGTYQETQYF.

The chain uses TRBV7-2 and TRBJ2-7; 8 positions match TRBD1. The CDR3 is 15 amino acids. Germline loops: CDR1 SGHTA, CDR2 FQGNSA. With V trimmed by 6 bases and J by 2 bases, 9 bases remained unmatched. The CDR3 is CASRLGRGPTYEQYF. The DNA of the CDR3 is TGTGCCAGCAGGCTAGGCAGGGGGCCTACCTACGAGCAGTACTTC.

The J gene is TRBJ2-7, the V gene TRBV7-9; no clear D gene. The V end was cut by 1 base, the J end by 5 bases, with 9 bases between. The germline CDR1 and CDR2 sequences are SEHNR and FQNEAQ (reference sequence). The CDR3 is 13 residues long. The DNA of the CDR3 is TGTGCCAGCAGCTTAGAGGGTATTAACGAGCAGTACTTC. Translated, it gives CASSLEGINEQYF.

This clonotype was detected a few times. V is TRBV12-3 or TRBV12-4 and J is TRBJ2-1; 7 nucleotides line up with TRBD1. There are 16 residues in the CDR3. Trimming cost V 8 bases and J 0 bases; bases outside gene matches: 10. This CDR3 reads CASHQGVLSSYNEQFF. CDR3 DNA: TGTGCCAGCCACCAGGGGGTTTTGAGCTCCTACAATGAGCAGTTCTTC.

A word on this clonotype: An end of the junction differs from the germline gene, which may be a read error. The chain links TRBV7-9 to TRBJ1-1; D possibly corresponds to TRBD1 (5 bases). The CDR3 contains 14 residues. Germline CDR1 reads SEHNR; CDR2 reads FQNEAQ (reference sequence). The CDR3 protein is CASNLRQLNTEAFF. CDR3 sequence (DNA): TGTGCCAGCAACTTAAGACAGTTGAACACTGAAGCTTTCTTT.

The chain joins TRBV7-2 to TRBJ1-2; 9 bases fit TRBD1. Germline-derived CDR1 and CDR2 are SGHTA and FQGNSA. There are 16 residues in the CDR3. V gave up 0 bases and J gave up 7 bases; unmatched junction bases: 9. CDR3 sequence: CASSLAHRGQGGGYTF. CDR3 DNA sequence: TGTGCCAGCAGCTTAGCCCACAGGGGGCAAGGCGGTGGCTACACCTTC.

This clonotype was counted a few times. The genes are TRBV29-1 and TRBJ2-5; possibly TRBD1 or TRBD2 for D (5 bases each). The CDR3 length is 17 residues. Germline CDR1 is SQVTM and CDR2 is ANQGSEA. V was trimmed by 4 bases and J by 1 base, leaving 22 bases between them. The CDR3 region is CSVVSAGTTRLQETQYF. CDR3 coding DNA: TGCAGCGTTGTATCCGCAGGGACCACTCGACTCCAAGAGACCCAGTACTTC.

This clonotype occurred a few times. This chain connects TRBV18 to TRBJ2-1; TRBD1 or TRBD2 may be the D gene (5 bases each). V dropped 0 bases and J dropped 5 bases, with 11 bases sitting between them. CDR1 KGHSH and CDR2 LQKENI come from the germline V gene. The CDR3 totals 15 residues. CDR3 amino acids: CASSPPGIGDNEQFF. CDR3 bases: TGTGCCAGCTCACCACCCGGGATAGGGGACAATGAGCAGTTCTTC.

The chain couples TRBV20-1 to TRBJ2-4; 7 positions agree with TRBD2. CDR1 is DFQATT, CDR2 SNEGSKA, per germline (reference sequence). The trim removed 5 bases at V and 6 bases at J, leaving 10 bases unmatched. This CDR3 has 14 residues. This CDR3 reads CSALSPGLTNIQYF. The CDR3 DNA reads TGCAGTGCTCTAAGTCCGGGACTAACAAACATTCAGTACTTC.

The chain uses TRBV6-5 and TRBJ1-4, with D unclear. The V gene's germline CDR1 is MNHEY and CDR2 SVGAGI. The CDR3 loop spans 14 amino acids. V shed 3 bases and J shed 8 bases, with 13 bases lying between them. The CDR3 loop is CASSYRPRAEKLFF. DNA of the CDR3: TGTGCCAGCAGTTATCGACCGAGGGCGGAAAAACTGTTTTTT.

The CDR3 loop is CASSPRRLAGTDTQYF. CDR3 coding DNA: TGTGCCAGCAGTCCCCGGCGACTAGCGGGCACAGATACGCAGTATTTT. The chain carries TRBV27 and TRBJ2-3; 9 bases align to TRBD2. The germline V gene encodes CDR1 MNHEY and CDR2 SMNVEV (reference sequence). The V segment lost 5 bases and the J segment 1 base; nucleotides outside the gene matches: 7. CDR3 length equals 16 residues.

As to this clonotype: A read error may be the cause here, since a much bigger clone is one base away. V is TRBV5-5 and J is TRBJ2-7; 11 nucleotides align to TRBD1. Germline V gives CDR1 SGHKS, CDR2 YYEKEE (reference sequence). This CDR3 is 16 amino acids long. This CDR3 is CAGSVGPGQGAYEQYF. CDR3 coding DNA: TGTGCCGGCAGCGTTGGTCCGGGACAGGGGGCCTACGAGCAGTACTTC. Full variable domain (missing parts from reference TRBV5-5 and TRBJ2-7): DAGVTQSPTHLIKTRGQQVTLRCSPISGHKSVSWYQQVLGQGPQFIFQYYEKEERGRGNFPDRFSARQFPNYSSELNVNALLLGDSALYLCAGSVGPGQGAYEQYFGPGTRLTVT.

CDR3 sequence reads: CASGGYTGELFF. Written as DNA, the CDR3 is TGTGCCAGCGGGGGGTATACCGGGGAGCTGTTTTTT. The rearrangement links TRBV27 to TRBJ2-2; perhaps TRBD2 as D (6 bases). CDR1 is MNHEY, CDR2 SMNVEV, per germline (reference sequence). CDR3 length: 12 residues. Trimming stripped 8 bases from V and 5 bases from J, with 9 bases between.

This chain joins TRBV11-2 and TRBJ2-4; D is unresolved. The CDR3 loop spans 16 amino acids. The V gene lost 1 base and the J gene lost 1 base, with 11 bases spanning the gap. Germline CDR1 and CDR2: SGHAT and FQNNGV. This CDR3 reads CASSLVEGRAKNIQYF. CDR3 coding DNA: TGTGCCAGCAGCTTAGTCGAAGGTCGGGCCAAAAACATTCAGTACTTC.